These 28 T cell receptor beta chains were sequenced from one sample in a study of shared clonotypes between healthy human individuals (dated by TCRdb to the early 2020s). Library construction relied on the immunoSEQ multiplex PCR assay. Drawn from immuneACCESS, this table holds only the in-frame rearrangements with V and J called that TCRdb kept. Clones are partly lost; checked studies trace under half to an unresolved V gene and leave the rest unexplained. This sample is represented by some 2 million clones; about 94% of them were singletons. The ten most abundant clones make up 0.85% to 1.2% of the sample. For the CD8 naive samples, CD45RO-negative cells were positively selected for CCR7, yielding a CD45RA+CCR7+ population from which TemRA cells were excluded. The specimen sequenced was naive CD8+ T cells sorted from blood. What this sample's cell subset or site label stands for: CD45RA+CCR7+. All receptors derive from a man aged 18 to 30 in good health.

The CDR3 DNA follows: TGCGCCAGCAGCGTCGGGGAGGGCTATGGCTACACCTTC. It is translated as CASSVGEGYGYTF. The chain has TRBV4-1 and TRBJ1-2; no clear D gene. Trimming shortened V by 5 bases and J by 4 bases, and 11 bases separated the two germline ends. Germline V gene lookup returns CDR1 MGHRA and CDR2 YSYEKL. The CDR3 runs to 13 residues.

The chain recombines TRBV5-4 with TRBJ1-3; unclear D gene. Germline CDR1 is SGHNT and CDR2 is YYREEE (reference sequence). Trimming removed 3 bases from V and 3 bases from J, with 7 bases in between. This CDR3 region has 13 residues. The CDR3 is CASSSGFGNTIYF. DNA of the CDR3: TGTGCCAGCAGCTCTGGTTTTGGAAACACCATATATTTT.

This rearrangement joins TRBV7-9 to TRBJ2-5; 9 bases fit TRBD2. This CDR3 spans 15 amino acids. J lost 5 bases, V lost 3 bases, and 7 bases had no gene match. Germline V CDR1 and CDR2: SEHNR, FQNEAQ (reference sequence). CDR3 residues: CASSFSAGGRETQYF. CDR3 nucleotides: TGTGCCAGCAGCTTCTCCGCGGGGGGGCGGGAGACCCAGTACTTC.

CDR3 sequence: CASMVARPLSEAFF. CDR3 nucleotides: TGCGCCAGCATGGTCGCAAGGCCTCTCTCTGAAGCTTTCTTT. The V and J genes are TRBV10-2 and TRBJ1-1; no firm D call. Germline loops: CDR1 WSHSY, CDR2 SAAADI. The CDR3 has 14 residues. Trimming left V 7 bases short and J 6 bases short, with 18 bases between.

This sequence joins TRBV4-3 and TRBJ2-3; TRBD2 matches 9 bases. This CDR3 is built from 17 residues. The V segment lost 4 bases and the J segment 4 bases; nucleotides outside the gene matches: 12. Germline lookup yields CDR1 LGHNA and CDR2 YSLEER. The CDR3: CASSLLSFSGSSDTQYF. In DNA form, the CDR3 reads TGCGCCAGCAGCCTCCTATCGTTTAGCGGGAGCTCAGATACGCAGTATTTT.

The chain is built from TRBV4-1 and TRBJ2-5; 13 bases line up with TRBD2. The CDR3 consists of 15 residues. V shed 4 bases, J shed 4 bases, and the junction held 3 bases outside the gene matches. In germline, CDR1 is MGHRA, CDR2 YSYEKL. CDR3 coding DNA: TGCGCCAGCAGCCCCGGGACTAGCGGGGCAGAGACCCAGTACTTC. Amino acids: CASSPGTSGAETQYF.

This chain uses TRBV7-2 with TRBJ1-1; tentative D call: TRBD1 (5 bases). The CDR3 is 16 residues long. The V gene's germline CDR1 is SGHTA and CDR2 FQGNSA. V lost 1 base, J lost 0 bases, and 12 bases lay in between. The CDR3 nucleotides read TGTGCCAGCAGCTTAGAGCAGGGAGCCTTGAACACTGAAGCTTTCTTT. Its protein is CASSLEQGALNTEAFF.

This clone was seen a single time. In DNA form, the CDR3 reads TGTGCCAGTAATGTCGGGGGGCATGCTAGCACAGATACGCAGTATTTT. Translating gives CASNVGGHASTDTQYF. The chain uses TRBV19 and TRBJ2-3, with D maybe TRBD2 (7 bases). The CDR3 totals 16 residues. Germline loops: CDR1 LNHDA, CDR2 SQIVND (reference sequence). V lost 7 bases and J 0 bases, leaving 17 bases between the germline ends.

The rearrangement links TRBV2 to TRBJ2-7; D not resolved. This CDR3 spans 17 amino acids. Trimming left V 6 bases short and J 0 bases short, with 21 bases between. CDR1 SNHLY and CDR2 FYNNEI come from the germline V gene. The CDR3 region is CASSPMGGSLSSYEQYF. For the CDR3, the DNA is TGTGCCAGCAGCCCCATGGGCGGCTCCCTCAGCTCCTACGAGCAGTACTTC.

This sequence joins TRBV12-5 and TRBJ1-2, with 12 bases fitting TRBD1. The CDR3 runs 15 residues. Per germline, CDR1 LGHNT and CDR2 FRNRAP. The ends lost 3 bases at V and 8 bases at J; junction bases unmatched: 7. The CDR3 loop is CASGFLGQGAEGYTF. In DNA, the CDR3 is TGTGCTAGTGGTTTCCTGGGACAGGGGGCCGAGGGCTACACCTTC.

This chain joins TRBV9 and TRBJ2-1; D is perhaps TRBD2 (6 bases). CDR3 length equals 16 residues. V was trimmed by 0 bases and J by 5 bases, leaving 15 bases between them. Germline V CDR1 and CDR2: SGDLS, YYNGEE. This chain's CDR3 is CASSVGDSSVDNEQFF. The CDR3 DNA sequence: TGTGCCAGCAGCGTAGGTGATTCTAGCGTAGACAATGAGCAGTTCTTC.

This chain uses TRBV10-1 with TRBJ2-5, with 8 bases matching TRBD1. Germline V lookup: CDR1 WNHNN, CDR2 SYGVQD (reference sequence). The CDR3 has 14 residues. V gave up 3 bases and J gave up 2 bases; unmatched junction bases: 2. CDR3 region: CASSERTGQETQYF. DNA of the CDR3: TGCGCCAGCAGTGAACGGACAGGGCAAGAGACCCAGTACTTC.

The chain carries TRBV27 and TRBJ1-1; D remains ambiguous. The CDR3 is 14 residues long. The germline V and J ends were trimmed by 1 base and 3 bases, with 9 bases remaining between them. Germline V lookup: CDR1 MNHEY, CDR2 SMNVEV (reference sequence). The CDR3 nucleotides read TGTGCCAGCAGTTTATTGTCCCCCGACACTGAAGCTTTCTTT. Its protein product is CASSLLSPDTEAFF.

The CDR3 DNA sequence: TGTGCCAGCAGCTTCGGGACAGGGTATGATTCACCCCTCCACTTT. It encodes CASSFGTGYDSPLHF. The V gene is TRBV5-6, the J gene TRBJ1-6; 9 nucleotides align to TRBD1. CDR3 size: 15 residues. Losses at the gene ends were 2 bases for V and 8 bases for J; bases not matched to a gene: 5. Germline values: CDR1 SGHDT, CDR2 YYEEEE.

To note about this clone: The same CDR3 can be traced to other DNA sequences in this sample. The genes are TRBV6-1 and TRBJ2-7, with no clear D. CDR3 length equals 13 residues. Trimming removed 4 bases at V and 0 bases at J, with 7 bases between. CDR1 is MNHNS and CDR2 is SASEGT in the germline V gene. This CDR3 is CASSVSGSYEQYF. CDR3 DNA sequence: TGTGCCAGCAGTGTCTCGGGCTCCTACGAGCAGTACTTC.

This CDR3 is CASSLEGRVYEKLFF. CDR3 coding DNA: TGTGCCAGCAGCTTAGAGGGCAGGGTTTATGAAAAACTGTTTTTT. The V and J genes are TRBV11-2 and TRBJ1-4, with a weak D call TRBD1 (5 bases). This CDR3 is 15 amino acids long. Germline CDR1 SGHAT, CDR2 FQNNGV. Trimming left V 0 bases short and J 6 bases short, with 11 bases between.

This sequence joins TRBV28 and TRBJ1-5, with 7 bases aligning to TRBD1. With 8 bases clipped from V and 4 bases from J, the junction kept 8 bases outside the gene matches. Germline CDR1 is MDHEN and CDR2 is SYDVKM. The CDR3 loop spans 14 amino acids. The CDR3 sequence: CASRDRDPNQPQHF. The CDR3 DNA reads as TGTGCCAGCCGTGACAGGGACCCAAATCAGCCCCAGCATTTT.

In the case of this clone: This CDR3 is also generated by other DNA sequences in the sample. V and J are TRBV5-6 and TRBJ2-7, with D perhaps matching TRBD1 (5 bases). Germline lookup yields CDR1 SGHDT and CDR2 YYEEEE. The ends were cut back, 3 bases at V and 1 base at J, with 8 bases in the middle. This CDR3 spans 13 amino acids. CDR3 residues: CASSSTVSYEQYF. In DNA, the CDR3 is TGTGCCAGCAGCTCGACAGTTTCCTACGAGCAGTACTTC.

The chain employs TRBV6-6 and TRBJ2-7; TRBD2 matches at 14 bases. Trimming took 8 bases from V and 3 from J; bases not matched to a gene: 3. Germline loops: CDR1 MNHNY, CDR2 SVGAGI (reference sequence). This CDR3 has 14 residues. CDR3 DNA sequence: TGTGCCAGCCGACTAGCGGGGGGGGACTACGAGCAGTACTTC. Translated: CASRLAGGDYEQYF.

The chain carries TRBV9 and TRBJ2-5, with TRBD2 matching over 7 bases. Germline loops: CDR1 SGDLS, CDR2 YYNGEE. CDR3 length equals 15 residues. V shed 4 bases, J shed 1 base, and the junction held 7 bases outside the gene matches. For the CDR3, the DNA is TGTGCCAGCAGCCCGCAAGCGGGGTTCCAAGAGACCCAGTACTTC. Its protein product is CASSPQAGFQETQYF.

As DNA, the CDR3 is TGTGCCAGCAGCACTCTAGCGGGAGGGCCGGGTGAGCAGTACTTC. Translating it yields CASSTLAGGPGEQYF. The chain carries TRBV5-4 and TRBJ2-7, with TRBD2 matching over 12 bases. The CDR3 consists of 15 residues. J lost 7 bases, V lost 4 bases, and 9 bases had no gene match. Germline assignment: CDR1 SGHNT and CDR2 YYREEE (reference sequence).

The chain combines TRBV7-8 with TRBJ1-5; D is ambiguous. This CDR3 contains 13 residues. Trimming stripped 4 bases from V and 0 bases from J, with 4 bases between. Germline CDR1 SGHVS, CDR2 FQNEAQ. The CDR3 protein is CASSSNSNQPQHF. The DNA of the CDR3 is TGTGCCAGCAGCTCGAATAGCAATCAGCCCCAGCATTTT.

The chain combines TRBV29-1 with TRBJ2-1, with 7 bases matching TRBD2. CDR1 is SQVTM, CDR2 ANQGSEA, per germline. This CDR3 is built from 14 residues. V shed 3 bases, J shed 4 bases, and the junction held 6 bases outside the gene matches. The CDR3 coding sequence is TGCAGCGTTGATTCAGCGGGGTTATACAATGAGCAGTTCTTC. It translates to CSVDSAGLYNEQFF.

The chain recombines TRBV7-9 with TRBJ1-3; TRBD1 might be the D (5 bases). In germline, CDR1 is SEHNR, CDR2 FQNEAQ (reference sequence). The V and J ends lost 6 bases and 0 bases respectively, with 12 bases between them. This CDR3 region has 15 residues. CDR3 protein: CASRDTGDSGNTIYF. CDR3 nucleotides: TGTGCCAGCAGAGACACAGGCGACTCTGGAAACACCATATATTTT.

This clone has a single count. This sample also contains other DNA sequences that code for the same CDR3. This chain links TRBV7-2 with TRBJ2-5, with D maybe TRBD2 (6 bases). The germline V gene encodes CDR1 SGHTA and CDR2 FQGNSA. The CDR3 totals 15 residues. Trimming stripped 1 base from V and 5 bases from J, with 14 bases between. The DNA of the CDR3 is TGTGCCAGCAGCTTAGTGGCGGGAAGTGGGGAGACCCAGTACTTC. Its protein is CASSLVAGSGETQYF. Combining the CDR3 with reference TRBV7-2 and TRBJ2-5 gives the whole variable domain GAGVSQSPSNKVTEKGKDVELRCDPISGHTALYWYRQSLGQGLEFLIYFQGNSAPDKSGLPSDRFSAERTGGSVSTLTIQRTQQEDSAVYLCASSLVAGSGETQYFGPGTRLLVL.

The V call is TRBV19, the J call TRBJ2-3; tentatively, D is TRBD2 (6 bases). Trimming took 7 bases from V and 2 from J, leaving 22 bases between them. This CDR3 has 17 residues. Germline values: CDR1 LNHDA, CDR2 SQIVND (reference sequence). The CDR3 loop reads CASTPFVEGPFTDTQYF. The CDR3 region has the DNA TGTGCCAGTACCCCCTTCGTGGAGGGGCCCTTCACAGATACGCAGTATTTT.

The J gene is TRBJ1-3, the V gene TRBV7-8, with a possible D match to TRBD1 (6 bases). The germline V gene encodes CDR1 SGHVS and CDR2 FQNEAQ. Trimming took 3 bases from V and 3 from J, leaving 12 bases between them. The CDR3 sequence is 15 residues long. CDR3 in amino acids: CASSLLGGFGNTIYF. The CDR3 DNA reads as TGTGCCAGCAGCTTGTTAGGGGGGTTTGGAAACACCATATATTTT.

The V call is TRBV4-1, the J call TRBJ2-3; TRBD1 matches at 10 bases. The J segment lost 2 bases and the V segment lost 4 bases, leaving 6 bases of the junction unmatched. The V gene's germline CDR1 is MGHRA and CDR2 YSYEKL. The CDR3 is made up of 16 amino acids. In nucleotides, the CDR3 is TGCGCCAGCAGCCTTTCCGGGACAGGGGCCACAGATACGCAGTATTTT. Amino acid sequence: CASSLSGTGATDTQYF.